The 16 T cell receptor beta chains presented below share a single source sample, sequenced in a study of blood T cell repertoires in COVID-19. Profiled with immunoSEQ multiplex PCR; TCRdb holds only in-frame clones, not every one. This sample has around 160,000 clones, with roughly 76% found just once. What was sequenced was peripheral blood. The origin of the receptors is a human donor with acute or convalescent COVID-19. The donor label of this sample is uncertain.

The V gene is TRBV5-4, the J gene TRBJ2-1; D is undetermined. The germline V gene has CDR1 SGHNT and CDR2 YYREEE (reference sequence). Deletions cut 0 bases from V and 7 bases from J, with 5 bases between. The CDR3 totals 12 residues. CDR3 in DNA: TGTGCCAGCAGCTTGGAAGCGAATGAGCAGTTCTTC. The encoded protein is CASSLEANEQFF.

The rearrangement uses TRBV24-1 and TRBJ1-1; perhaps TRBD1 as D (5 bases). Germline assignment: CDR1 KGHDR and CDR2 SFDVKD. The CDR3 length is 15 residues. Trimming removed 2 bases at V and 0 bases at J, with 9 bases between. The CDR3 DNA reads as TGTGCCACCAGTGATTCTGACAGCATGAACACTGAAGCTTTCTTT. Protein: CATSDSDSMNTEAFF.

CDR3 DNA sequence: TGCGCCAGCAGCCAAGATGAGGGACTTGGAAACACCATATATTTT. Amino acids: CASSQDEGLGNTIYF. This chain joins TRBV4-1 and TRBJ1-3, with D maybe TRBD1 (5 bases). Germline CDR1 MGHRA, CDR2 YSYEKL. Trimming took 0 bases from V and 3 from J, leaving 9 bases between them. The CDR3 is 15 amino acids.

The DNA for the CDR3 is TGTGCCAGCAGCTCCCTTAGCGGGGGGGCCTACAATGAGCAGTTCTTC. This gives the protein CASSSLSGGAYNEQFF. The chain couples TRBV5-4 to TRBJ2-1, with 11 nucleotides matching TRBD2. The CDR3 totals 16 residues. CDR1 is SGHNT, CDR2 YYREEE, per germline (reference sequence). With V trimmed by 3 bases and J by 2 bases, 4 bases remained unmatched.

The CDR3 sequence: CASSQVLTGGAPSRGYTF. The CDR3 DNA reads TGTGCCAGCAGCCAAGTGTTGACAGGGGGCGCCCCCTCTAGGGGCTACACCTTC. The chain is built from TRBV3-1 (or the pseudogene TRBV3-2) and TRBJ1-2, with 10 bases aligning to TRBD1. Germline CDR1 is LGHDT and CDR2 is YNNKEL (reference sequence). This CDR3 has 18 residues. Trimming at V came to 1 base and at J to 8 bases, leaving 16 bases not matched to a gene.

CDR3 coding DNA: TGTGCCTGGAGTGTACTGGGGAGCGGGGTCACAGATACGCAGTATTTT. Amino acids: CAWSVLGSGVTDTQYF. V is TRBV30 and J is TRBJ2-3; 7 bases line up with TRBD2. Germline assignment: CDR1 GTSNPN and CDR2 SVGIG (reference sequence). The CDR3 covers 16 residues. The junction had 8 bases not matched to a gene; V was cut back by 0 bases and J by 2 bases.

The V gene is TRBV20-1, the J gene TRBJ2-3; D is unclear. Germline values: CDR1 DFQATT, CDR2 SNEGSKA (reference sequence). V was pared by 3 bases and J by 0 bases, with 7 bases between. This CDR3 is built from 13 residues. CDR3 sequence: CSASVVSTDTQYF. In DNA, the CDR3 is TGCAGTGCTAGTGTAGTCAGCACAGATACGCAGTATTTT.

A single count supports this clone. This chain joins TRBV25-1 and TRBJ1-6; D is undetermined. Deletions cut 6 bases from V and 5 bases from J, with 11 bases between. Germline loops: CDR1 MGHDK, CDR2 SYGVNS. This CDR3 contains 14 residues. In DNA, the CDR3 is TGTGCCAGCAGGAGGGCGGAGGATAATTCACCCCTCCACTTT. Amino acid sequence: CASRRAEDNSPLHF.

The gene calls are TRBV18 and TRBJ2-3, with 8 bases matching TRBD2. The CDR3 is 16 residues long. The germline gives CDR1 KGHSH, CDR2 LQKENI. V dropped 2 bases and J dropped 6; count of bases not matched to a gene: 10. The CDR3 region is CASSPVPTSARDTQYF. In DNA form, the CDR3 reads TGTGCCAGCTCACCAGTTCCGACTAGCGCGAGGGATACGCAGTATTTT. Full variable domain (outside the CDR3, taken from reference TRBV18 and TRBJ2-3): NAGVMQNPRHLVRRRGQEARLRCSPMKGHSHVYWYRQLPEEGLKFMVYLQKENIIDESGMPKERFSAEFPKEGPSILRIQQVVRGDSAAYFCASSPVPTSARDTQYFGPGTRLTVL.

This clone was recorded many times. Other nucleotide sequences from this sample produce the same CDR3. V and J are TRBV24-1 and TRBJ2-1, with 7 nucleotides matching TRBD1. Per the germline V gene, CDR1 is KGHDR and CDR2 is SFDVKD. CDR3 length: 15 residues. V gave up 5 bases and J gave up 0 bases; unmatched junction bases: 3. CDR3 DNA: TGTGCCACCAGTGTGGGACAGAGCTCCTACAATGAGCAGTTCTTC. Translated, it gives CATSVGQSSYNEQFF.

Worth noting for this clone: Relative to the germline gene, one junction end is altered; a read error may explain this. This rearrangement joins TRBV7-9 to TRBJ1-2, with 12 bases matching TRBD1. The CDR3 contains 13 residues. Germline CDR1 SEHNR, CDR2 FQNEAQ (reference sequence). The CDR3 sequence: CASSLEGQGARAF. DNA for the CDR3: TGTGCCAGCAGCTTAGAGGGACAGGGGGCGCGGGCCTTC.

This clone was seen once. The chain employs TRBV7-2 and TRBJ1-1; 8 bases agree with TRBD1. Trimming removed 5 bases from V and 4 bases from J; junction bases left unmatched: 9. CDR3 size: 15 residues. Germline V gives CDR1 SGHTA, CDR2 FQGNSA. The DNA of the CDR3 is TGTGCCAGCAGCAGAATTGACAGGGGCTTCACTGAAGCTTTCTTT. Translated: CASSRIDRGFTEAFF.

The chain carries TRBV19 and TRBJ1-1; 8 nucleotides align to TRBD1. This CDR3 is 15 amino acids long. Germline V CDR1 and CDR2: LNHDA, SQIVND (reference sequence). The V segment lost 6 bases and the J segment 4 bases; nucleotides outside the gene matches: 10. The CDR3 DNA reads as TGTGCCAGTAGCCCTACCTCCACAGGGGGCACTGAAGCTTTCTTT. Protein: CASSPTSTGGTEAFF.

The chain joins TRBV6-4 to TRBJ2-2; 9 nucleotides line up with TRBD1. Germline CDR1 reads MRHNA; CDR2 reads SNTAGT. J gave up 4 bases and V 6 bases, and 9 bases lay outside the gene matches. CDR3 length equals 16 residues. The CDR3 DNA reads as TGTGCCAGCAGCGCCTGGGGACAGGGTGGCACCGGGGAGCTGTTTTTT. Amino acids: CASSAWGQGGTGELFF.

The chain carries TRBV29-1 and TRBJ1-2; 11 nucleotides agree with TRBD1. This CDR3 has 15 amino acids. Per the germline V gene, CDR1 is SQVTM and CDR2 is ANQGSEA. The V gene end was trimmed by 5 bases and the J gene end by 3 bases; junction bases not matched to a gene: 8. CDR3 sequence (DNA): TGCAGCGTTTTTGGACAGGGGGCATACTACTATGGCTACACCTTC. This gives the protein CSVFGQGAYYYGYTF.

This chain uses TRBV7-8 with TRBJ1-1, with 8 positions matching TRBD1. J was trimmed by 0 bases and V by 5 bases; bases with no gene match: 8. Looked up from germline, CDR1 is SGHVS and CDR2 is FQNEAQ. The CDR3 is 16 residues long. CDR3 amino acids: CASSTGTGGMNTEAFF. CDR3 nucleotide sequence: TGTGCCAGCAGCACCGGGACAGGCGGCATGAACACTGAAGCTTTCTTT.